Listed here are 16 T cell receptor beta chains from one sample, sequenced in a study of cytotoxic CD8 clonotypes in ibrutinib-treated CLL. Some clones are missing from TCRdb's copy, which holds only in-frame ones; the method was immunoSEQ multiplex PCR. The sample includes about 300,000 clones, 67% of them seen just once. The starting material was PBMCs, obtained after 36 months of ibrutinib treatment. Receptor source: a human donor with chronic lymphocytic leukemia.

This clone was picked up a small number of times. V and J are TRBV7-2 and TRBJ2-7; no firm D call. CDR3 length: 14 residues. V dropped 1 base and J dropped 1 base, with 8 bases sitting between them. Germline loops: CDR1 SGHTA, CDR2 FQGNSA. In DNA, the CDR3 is TGTGCCAGCAGCTTAGTAGGCGGTTCCTACGAGCAGTACTTC. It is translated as CASSLVGGSYEQYF.

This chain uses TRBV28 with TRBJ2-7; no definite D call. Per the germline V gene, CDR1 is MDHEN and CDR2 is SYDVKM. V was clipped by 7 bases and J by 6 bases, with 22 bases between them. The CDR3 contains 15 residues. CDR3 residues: CASNQTPFGPSEQYF. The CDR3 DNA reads TGTGCCAGCAACCAGACCCCCTTTGGCCCGTCCGAGCAGTACTTC.

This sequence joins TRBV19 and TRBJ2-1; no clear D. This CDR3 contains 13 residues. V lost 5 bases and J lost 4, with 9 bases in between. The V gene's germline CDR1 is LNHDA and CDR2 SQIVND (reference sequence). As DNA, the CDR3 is TGTGCCAGTAGTCCTGGCGTTTACAATGAGCAGTTCTTC. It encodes CASSPGVYNEQFF.

CDR3 bases: TGCGCCAGCAGCGGACTAGCGGGAGTTGGGTACAATGAGCAGTTCTTC. It is translated as CASSGLAGVGYNEQFF. V usage is TRBV10-2 and J usage is TRBJ2-1; TRBD2 matches 13 bases. The V and J ends lost 6 bases and 4 bases, in that order; junction bases with no gene match: 6. The CDR3 consists of 16 residues. In germline, CDR1 is WSHSY, CDR2 SAAADI.

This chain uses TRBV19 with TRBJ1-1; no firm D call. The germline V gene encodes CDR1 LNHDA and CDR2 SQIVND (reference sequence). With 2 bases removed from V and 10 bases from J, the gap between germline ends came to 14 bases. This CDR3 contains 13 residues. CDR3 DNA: TGTGCCAGTAGTATAACACCCGCAGGAGTAGCTTTCTTT. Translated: CASSITPAGVAFF.

As DNA, the CDR3 is TGTGCCAGCAGCCCAAGGGGGACTACCCTCGAGCAGTACTTC. It codes for CASSPRGTTLEQYF. The chain joins TRBV11-2 to TRBJ2-7, with D possibly being TRBD2 (7 bases). Germline values: CDR1 SGHAT, CDR2 FQNNGV. The length of the CDR3 is 14 residues. Trimming left V 5 bases short and J 6 bases short, with 17 bases between.

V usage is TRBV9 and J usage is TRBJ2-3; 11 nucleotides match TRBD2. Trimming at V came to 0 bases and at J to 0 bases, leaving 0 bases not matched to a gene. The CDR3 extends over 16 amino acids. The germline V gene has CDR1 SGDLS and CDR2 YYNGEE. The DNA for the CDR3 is TGTGCCAGCAGCGTAGCTAGCGGGGGGAGCACAGATACGCAGTATTTT. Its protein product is CASSVASGGSTDTQYF.

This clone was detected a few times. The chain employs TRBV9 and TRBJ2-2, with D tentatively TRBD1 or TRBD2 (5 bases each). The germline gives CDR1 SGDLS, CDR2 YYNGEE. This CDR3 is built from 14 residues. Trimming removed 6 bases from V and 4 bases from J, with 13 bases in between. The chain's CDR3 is CASMWGTGTGELFF. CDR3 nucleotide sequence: TGTGCCAGCATGTGGGGGACGGGCACCGGGGAGCTGTTTTTT.

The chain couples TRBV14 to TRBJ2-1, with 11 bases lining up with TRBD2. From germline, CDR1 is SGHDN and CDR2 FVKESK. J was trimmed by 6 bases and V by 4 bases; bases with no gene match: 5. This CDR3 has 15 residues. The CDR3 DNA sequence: TGTGCCAGCAGCCCCGGGACTAGCGGTTCCAATGAGCAGTTCTTC. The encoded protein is CASSPGTSGSNEQFF.

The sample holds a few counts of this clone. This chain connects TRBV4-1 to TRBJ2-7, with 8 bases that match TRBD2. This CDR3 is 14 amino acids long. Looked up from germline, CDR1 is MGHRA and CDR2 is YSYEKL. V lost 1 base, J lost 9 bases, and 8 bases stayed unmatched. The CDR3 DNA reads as TGCGCCAGCAGCCAAGTCGGGGGGGCGGTTGCGCAGTACTTC. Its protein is CASSQVGGAVAQYF.

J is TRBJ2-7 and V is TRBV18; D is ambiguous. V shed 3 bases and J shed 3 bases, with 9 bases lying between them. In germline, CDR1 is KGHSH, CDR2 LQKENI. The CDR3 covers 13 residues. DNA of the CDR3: TGTGCCAGCTCACCGGAACTTTTCTACGAGCAGTACTTC. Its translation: CASSPELFYEQYF.

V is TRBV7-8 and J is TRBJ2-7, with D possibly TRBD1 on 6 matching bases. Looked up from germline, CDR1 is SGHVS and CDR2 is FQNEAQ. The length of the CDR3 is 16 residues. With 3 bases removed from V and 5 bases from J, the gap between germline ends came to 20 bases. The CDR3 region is CASSFTLFGDTNEQYF. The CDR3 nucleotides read TGTGCCAGCAGCTTCACCCTCTTCGGGGACACTAACGAGCAGTACTTC.

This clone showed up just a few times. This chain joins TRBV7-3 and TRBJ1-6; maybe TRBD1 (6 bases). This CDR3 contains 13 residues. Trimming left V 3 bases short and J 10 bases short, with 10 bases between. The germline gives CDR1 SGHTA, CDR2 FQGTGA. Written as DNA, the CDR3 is TGTGCCAGCAGCTTTACAGGGAGGTCACCCCTCCACTTT. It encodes CASSFTGRSPLHF.

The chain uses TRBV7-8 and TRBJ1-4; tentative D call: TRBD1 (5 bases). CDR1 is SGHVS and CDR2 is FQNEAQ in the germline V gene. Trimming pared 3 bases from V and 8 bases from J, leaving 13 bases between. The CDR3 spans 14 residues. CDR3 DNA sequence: TGTGCCAGCAGCTTGGACTACTGGGGGGAAAAACTGTTTTTT. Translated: CASSLDYWGEKLFF.

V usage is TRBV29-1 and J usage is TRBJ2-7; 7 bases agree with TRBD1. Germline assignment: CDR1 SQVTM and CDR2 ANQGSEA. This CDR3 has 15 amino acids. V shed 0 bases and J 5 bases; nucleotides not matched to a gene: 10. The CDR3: CSVEEARGRRNEQYF. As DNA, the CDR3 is TGCAGCGTTGAAGAGGCGAGGGGGCGTCGGAACGAGCAGTACTTC.

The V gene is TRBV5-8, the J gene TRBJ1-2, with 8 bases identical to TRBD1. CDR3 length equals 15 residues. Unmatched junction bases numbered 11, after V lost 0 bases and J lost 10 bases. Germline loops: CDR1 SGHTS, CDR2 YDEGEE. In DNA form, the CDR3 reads TGTGCCAGCAGCTTGGGGGCCAGGGGGCGATTACCCTACACCTTC. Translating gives CASSLGARGRLPYTF.